The 27 T cell receptor beta chains given below trace back to one sample, sequenced in a study of T cells in Graves' hyperthyroidism and ophthalmopathy. The investigators amplified TCR beta CDR3 regions from RNA transcripts. RT-PCR in the first round (using the HTBI primer set) targeted the TCR CDR3. TCRdb reprocessed the multiplex PCR reads via MiXCR and lists one record per CDR3 protein. The sample lists under 600,000 distinct CDR3 sequences, around 16% occurring once. The material sequenced was blood. Source of these receptors: a woman aged 40-49 years with Graves' ophthalmopathy.

The chain couples TRBV6-1 to TRBJ1-5; a weak D match, TRBD1 (6 bases). The germline gives CDR1 MNHNS, CDR2 SASEGT. V lost 8 bases, J lost 0 bases, and 14 bases lay in between. CDR3 length: 15 residues. CDR3: CASAGQGYSNQPQHF. DNA of the CDR3: TGTGCCAGCGCTGGGCAGGGGTATAGCAATCAGCCCCAGCATTTT.

This clonotype has more than one count but fewer than ten. The rearrangement joins TRBV2 to TRBJ2-7; D unclear. Trimming stripped 7 bases from V and 4 bases from J, with 11 bases between. Germline V gene data show CDR1 as SNHLY and CDR2 as FYNNEI. The CDR3 is 12 residues long. CDR3 in amino acids: CASKPRLYEQYF. As DNA, the CDR3 is TGTGCCAGCAAGCCTAGACTTTACGAGCAGTACTTC.

V is TRBV20-1 and J is TRBJ2-2; 8 positions agree with TRBD1. Germline loops: CDR1 DFQATT, CDR2 SNEGSKA (reference sequence). There are 15 residues in the CDR3. With V trimmed by 5 bases and J by 6 bases, 11 bases remained unmatched. CDR3 DNA: TGCAGTGCTGGAACCCTCCGACAGGGGCCCGGGGAGCTGTTTTTT. It specifies CSAGTLRQGPGELFF.

A few counts support this clonotype. The chain uses TRBV12-3 or TRBV12-4 and TRBJ1-1; 8 nucleotides match TRBD1. V was pared by 6 bases and J by 8 bases, with 29 bases of the junction left unmatched. The CDR3 spans 20 residues. In DNA form, the CDR3 reads TGTGCCAGCAGGAGGTCACCAGGGAGGAGGACAGGACAGGGCCCCAACGAAGCTTTCTTT. Residues: CASRRSPGRRTGQGPNEAFF.

V gene TRBV12-3 or TRBV12-4 combines with J gene TRBJ2-1, with D perhaps given as TRBD1 or TRBD2 (5 bases each). The CDR3 spans 19 residues. Trimming cost V 10 bases and J 5 bases, with 33 bases left between them. In DNA form, the CDR3 reads TGTGCCACCCCGGGCCCACTGATCTTGAGGTGGGGGTCCCACAATGAGCAGTTCTTC. It is translated as CATPGPLILRWGSHNEQFF.

In this sample, this clonotype turned up many times. The gene calls are TRBV5-1 and TRBJ2-3; no definite D call. V gave up 0 bases and J gave up 3 bases, with 8 bases separating them. Germline CDR1 reads SGHRS; CDR2 reads YFSETQ. CDR3 size: 14 residues. CDR3 amino acids: CASSLASKTDTQYF. As DNA, the CDR3 is TGCGCCAGCAGCTTGGCCAGTAAAACAGATACGCAGTATTTT.

This clonotype came up many times. The chain employs TRBV6-2 or TRBV6-3 and TRBJ1-1; 8 nucleotides agree with TRBD1. V trimming: 2 bases; J trimming: 6 bases; junction bases outside the gene matches: 5. The CDR3 covers 14 residues. Germline V CDR1 and CDR2: MNHEY, SVGEGT. The CDR3 loop is CASSYPDRGPEAFF. CDR3 DNA: TGTGCCAGCAGTTACCCTGACAGGGGACCTGAAGCTTTCTTT.

This clonotype occurred many times. The genes are TRBV20-1 and TRBJ1-1, with unresolved D. The V and J ends lost 5 bases and 1 base respectively, with 17 bases between them. CDR3 length: 15 residues. The V gene's germline CDR1 is DFQATT and CDR2 SNEGSKA (reference sequence). The CDR3 region has the DNA TGCAGTGCTCTCCGATCCGGACCCCCGAACACTGAAGCTTTCTTT. Protein sequence: CSALRSGPPNTEAFF.

The chain recombines TRBV6-1 with TRBJ2-7; 8 nucleotides line up with TRBD2. The germline V gene encodes CDR1 MNHNS and CDR2 SASEGT. The CDR3 extends over 15 amino acids. V was pared by 2 bases and J by 2 bases, with 5 bases of the junction left unmatched. Written as DNA, the CDR3 is TGTGCCAGCAGTGAAAGCGGGAGCCCTCCCTACGAGCAGTACTTC. Its protein product is CASSESGSPPYEQYF.

This clonotype was counted between two and nine times. This chain links TRBV6-1 with TRBJ1-3; unclear D gene. This CDR3 is built from 14 residues. The germline V gene has CDR1 MNHNS and CDR2 SASEGT. Between the trimmed V and J ends, which lost 6 bases and 4 bases, there was a span of 13 bases. CDR3 in DNA: TGTGCCAGCAGAACAGCGGTGGGCGGAAACACCATATATTTT. Its translation is CASRTAVGGNTIYF.

This clonotype was observed at least ten times. The chain uses TRBV20-1 and TRBJ2-7; 7 nucleotides align to TRBD2. CDR1 is DFQATT and CDR2 is SNEGSKA in the germline V gene (reference sequence). The CDR3 runs 13 residues. V lost 8 bases to trimming and J lost 0 bases; unmatched junction nucleotides: 7. This CDR3 is CSQLAPSSYEQYF. As DNA, the CDR3 is TGCAGTCAACTAGCGCCGAGCTCCTACGAGCAGTACTTC.

The chain has TRBV19 and TRBJ2-2; 8 nucleotides line up with TRBD2. Germline assignment: CDR1 LNHDA and CDR2 SQIVND (reference sequence). The J segment lost 6 bases and the V segment lost 9 bases, leaving 12 bases of the junction unmatched. The CDR3 consists of 15 residues. CDR3 sequence (DNA): TGTGCCAGCCAGAAGGAAGCGGGAGTGGCCGGGGAGCTGTTTTTT. This gives the protein CASQKEAGVAGELFF.

This chain uses TRBV12-3 or TRBV12-4 with TRBJ1-2; 8 bases agree with TRBD1. The CDR3 is made up of 14 amino acids. V lost 4 bases, J lost 8 bases, and 9 bases stayed unmatched. The CDR3 is CASSSTGDARGYTF. The DNA of the CDR3 is TGTGCCAGCAGTTCGACAGGGGACGCACGAGGCTACACCTTC.

This clonotype has at least ten counts. This sequence joins TRBV6-6 and TRBJ2-2; 8 nucleotides line up with TRBD2. V trimming: 0 bases; J trimming: 7 bases; junction bases outside the gene matches: 7. This CDR3 comprises 16 residues. Germline CDR1 and CDR2: MNHNY and SVGAGI (reference sequence). The CDR3 sequence: CASSYSQGLGGGELFF. CDR3 DNA: TGTGCCAGCAGTTACTCGCAGGGACTAGGGGGCGGGGAGCTGTTTTTT.

Ten or more counts support this clonotype. V and J are TRBV28 and TRBJ2-3; tentative D call: TRBD2 (6 bases). V was cut by 2 bases and J by 1 base, with 19 bases left in between. Germline V gives CDR1 MDHEN, CDR2 SYDVKM. The CDR3 length is 18 residues. CDR3 protein: CASSLPRRGDRRTDTQYF. CDR3 bases: TGTGCCAGCAGTTTACCGAGGCGGGGAGACCGTCGCACAGATACGCAGTATTTT.

This clonotype appeared a few times. The chain links TRBV7-3 to TRBJ2-3, with a tentative D call TRBD1 (6 bases). The germline V gene has CDR1 SGHTA and CDR2 FQGTGA. The V end lost 4 bases, the J end lost 6 bases, and 17 bases lay between the germline ends. CDR3 length: 15 residues. The chain's CDR3 is CASSSGARGLDTQYF. The CDR3 DNA sequence: TGTGCCAGCAGCTCAGGCGCCAGGGGCCTGGATACGCAGTATTTT.

In its sample, this clonotype was seen many times. V and J are TRBV11-2 and TRBJ2-7, with 9 bases aligning to TRBD2. V trimming: 5 bases; J trimming: 7 bases; junction bases outside the gene matches: 18. The CDR3 consists of 17 residues. Germline-derived CDR1 and CDR2 are SGHAT and FQNNGV. Here the CDR3 DNA reads TGTGCCAGCAGCCCCTGGGGACTAGCCTCTACTACGACTGAGCAGTACTTC. This translates into CASSPWGLASTTTEQYF.

This clonotype was observed many times. J is TRBJ2-1 and V is TRBV5-5, with unresolved D. The CDR3 has 15 residues. The V gene lost 0 bases and the J gene lost 2 bases, with 9 bases spanning the gap. Germline CDR1 is SGHKS and CDR2 is YYEKEE (reference sequence). CDR3 nucleotide sequence: TGTGCCAGCAGCTTGGGGGTCCGTACCTACAATGAGCAGTTCTTC. It codes for CASSLGVRTYNEQFF. The full variable domain, rest sourced from reference TRBV5-5 and TRBJ2-1, is DAGVTQSPTHLIKTRGQQVTLRCSPISGHKSVSWYQQVLGQGPQFIFQYYEKEERGRGNFPDRFSARQFPNYSSELNVNALLLGDSALYLCASSLGVRTYNEQFFGPGTRLTVL.

This clonotype was observed a handful of times. In DNA form, the CDR3 reads TGTGCCAGCAGTGAAGGTTCCCCGTTGGAGTACGAGCAGTACTTC. It codes for CASSEGSPLEYEQYF. The V and J genes are TRBV2 and TRBJ2-7; D not certain. The CDR3 consists of 15 residues. Per the germline V gene, CDR1 is SNHLY and CDR2 is FYNNEI. Trimming left V 1 base short and J 4 bases short, with 14 bases between.

Many counts were recorded for this clonotype. J is TRBJ2-1 and V is TRBV30; no firm D call. Per the germline V gene, CDR1 is GTSNPN and CDR2 is SVGIG (reference sequence). This CDR3 contains 14 residues. V lost 3 bases and J 1 base, leaving 10 bases between the germline ends. CDR3 loop: CAWSYARSYNEQFF. CDR3 DNA: TGTGCCTGGAGCTACGCACGGTCCTACAATGAGCAGTTCTTC.

In its sample, this clonotype was seen many times. CDR3 amino acids: CSARATSGGGNEQFF. CDR3 DNA sequence: TGCAGTGCTAGAGCAACTAGCGGGGGTGGGAATGAGCAGTTCTTC. The chain recombines TRBV20-1 with TRBJ2-1, with 11 bases identical to TRBD2. CDR3 length equals 15 residues. Trimming cost V 1 base and J 7 bases; bases outside gene matches: 6. Germline values: CDR1 DFQATT, CDR2 SNEGSKA (reference sequence).

This clonotype appeared a few times. V gene TRBV10-3 combines with J gene TRBJ2-5; D gene ambiguous. The ends were cut back, 3 bases at V and 2 bases at J, with 7 bases in the middle. The CDR3 sequence is 13 residues long. Germline lookup yields CDR1 ENHRY and CDR2 SYGVKD. Written as DNA, the CDR3 is TGTGCCATCAGTGAAGGCTCTCAAGAGACCCAGTACTTC. This encodes CAISEGSQETQYF.

Note on this clonotype: Possible read error: a much larger clone is one base away. This rearrangement joins TRBV6-1 to TRBJ2-7; D possibly matches TRBD1 or TRBD2 (5 bases each). The V gene's germline CDR1 is MNHNS and CDR2 SASEGT. The CDR3 extends over 16 amino acids. Here the CDR3 reads CASSPSMGDSSYGQYF. The CDR3 nucleotides read TGTGCCAGCAGCCCCTCCATGGGGGATTCCTCCTACGGGCAGTACTTC.

V gene TRBV28 combines with J gene TRBJ1-5; D remains ambiguous. Germline V gene data show CDR1 as MDHEN and CDR2 as SYDVKM. The CDR3 extends over 13 amino acids. V was cut by 7 bases and J by 9 bases, with 16 bases left in between. The CDR3 DNA reads TGTGCCAGCACCCGAAGCACGGCACCGCCCCAGCATTTT. It translates to CASTRSTAPPQHF.

V is TRBV7-9 and J is TRBJ2-5; D uncertain. The CDR3 covers 12 residues. Germline lookup yields CDR1 SEHNR and CDR2 FQNEAQ (reference sequence). Trimming shortened V by 11 bases and J by 5 bases, and 15 bases separated the two germline ends. The CDR3 sequence is CAGASGGETQYF. CDR3 sequence (DNA): TGTGCCGGCGCCTCGGGTGGGGAGACCCAGTACTTC.

This clonotype was counted ten times or more. The chain recombines TRBV2 with TRBJ2-1; D gene unclear. The germline gives CDR1 SNHLY, CDR2 FYNNEI. The CDR3 is 13 amino acids. The ends were cut back, 7 bases at V and 2 bases at J, with 9 bases in the middle. CDR3 in DNA: TGTGCCAGCATATCCGACACCTACAATGAGCAGTTCTTC. Translation gives CASISDTYNEQFF.

This clonotype has more than one count but fewer than ten. A much larger clone lies one base from this, so it may be a read error. V is TRBV3-1 and J is TRBJ1-5; unclear D gene. The CDR3 covers 12 residues. CDR1 is LGHDT, CDR2 YNNKEL, per germline (reference sequence). Trimming took off 2 bases at V and 5 bases at J, with 4 bases between the two ends. CDR3 region: CASSQPDQPQHF. In DNA, the CDR3 is TGTGCCAGCAGCCAACCGGATCAGCCCCAGCATTTT.